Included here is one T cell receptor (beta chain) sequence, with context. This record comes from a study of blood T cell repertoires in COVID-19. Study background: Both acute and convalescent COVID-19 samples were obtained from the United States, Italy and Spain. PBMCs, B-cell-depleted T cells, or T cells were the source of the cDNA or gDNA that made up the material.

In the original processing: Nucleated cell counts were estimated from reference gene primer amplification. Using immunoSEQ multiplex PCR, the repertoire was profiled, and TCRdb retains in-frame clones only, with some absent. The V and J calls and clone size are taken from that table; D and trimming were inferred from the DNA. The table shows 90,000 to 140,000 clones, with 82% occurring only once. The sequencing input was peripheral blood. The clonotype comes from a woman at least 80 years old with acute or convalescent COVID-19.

CDR3 residues: CASSPTVSGRATDTQYF. In nucleotides, the CDR3 is TGTGCCAGCAGCCCTACGGTTAGCGGGAGGGCCACAGATACGCAGTATTTT. The chain recombines TRBV7-9 with TRBJ2-3, with 11 bases lining up with TRBD2. The CDR3 has 17 residues. Looked up from germline, CDR1 is SEHNR and CDR2 is FQNEAQ (reference sequence). J lost 2 bases, V lost 5 bases, and 9 bases had no gene match. The entire variable domain, with the rest obtained from reference TRBV7-9 and TRBJ2-3, is as follows: DTGVSQNPRHKITKRGQNVTFRCDPISEHNRLYWYRQTLGQGPEFLTYFQNEAQLEKSRLLSDRFSAERPKGSFSTLEIQRTEQGDSAMYLCASSPTVSGRATDTQYFGPGTRLTVL.